Listed below are T cell receptor beta chains from one sample, sequenced in a study of T cells in localized non-small cell lung cancer. Measured with immunoSEQ multiplex PCR; TCRdb has only the in-frame clones, and not every one. The profile covers over 20,000 clones, with nearly 90% appearing a single time and 25% to 30% taken by the ten largest. The sequencing used peripheral blood mononuclear cells, collected before any cancer treatment. These TCRs come from a male donor aged 60 or over with stage II lung adenocarcinoma. CDR3s include the opening cysteine and the closing phenylalanine or tryptophan. Fields, in order: D gene, V gene, clone size, CDR3 length, J gene, CDR3 DNA, CDR3 protein. A D gene is named only where the DNA matches it firmly. The size of a clone is reported for some rows only, either as once, few or many, or as a class for expanded clones.

d_gene: -
v_gene: TRBV13
abundance: -
len: 11
j_gene: TRBJ2-7
CDR3nt: TGTGCCAGCAGCGTCATCTACGAGCAGTACTTC
CDR3aa: CASSVIYEQYF

d_gene: TRBD1
v_gene: TRBV9
abundance: -
len: 15
j_gene: TRBJ1-5
CDR3nt: TGTGCCAGCAGTCGGGGAACAGGGGTAGATCAGCCCCAGCATTTT
CDR3aa: CASSRGTGVDQPQHF

d_gene: -
v_gene: TRBV28
abundance: -
len: 14
j_gene: TRBJ1-6
CDR3nt: TGTGCCAGCAGCGATGGGACCCCGAACTCACCCCTCCACTTT
CDR3aa: CASSDGTPNSPLHF

d_gene: -
v_gene: TRBV28
abundance: -
len: 12
j_gene: TRBJ1-2
CDR3nt: TGTGCCAGCAGCCCTCGGGACTATGGCTACACCTTC
CDR3aa: CASSPRDYGYTF

d_gene: TRBD2
v_gene: TRBV27
abundance: -
len: 15
j_gene: TRBJ2-7
CDR3nt: TGTGCCAGCAGTCCGCCGGGACTAGCGGCCGGCGAGCAGTACTTC
CDR3aa: CASSPPGLAAGEQYF

d_gene: -
v_gene: TRBV5-4
abundance: -
len: 16
j_gene: TRBJ1-3
CDR3nt: TGTGCCAGCAGCCCTCAAGCGGGCGTCTCTGGAAACACCATATATTTT
CDR3aa: CASSPQAGVSGNTIYF

d_gene: -
v_gene: TRBV5-4
abundance: -
len: 15
j_gene: TRBJ2-1
CDR3nt: TGTGCCAGCAGCTCCACAGCGGCTCACTACAATGAGCAGTTCTTC
CDR3aa: CASSSTAAHYNEQFF

d_gene: -
v_gene: TRBV2
abundance: -
len: 14
j_gene: TRBJ2-1
CDR3nt: TGTGCCAGCAGTGAACTCACGGAAATTAATGAGCAGTTCTTC
CDR3aa: CASSELTEINEQFF

d_gene: TRBD1
v_gene: TRBV4-2
abundance: -
len: 14
j_gene: TRBJ2-1
CDR3nt: TGTGCCAGCAGCCAGTTGGGACAGGGAGGCGAGCAGTTCTTC
CDR3aa: CASSQLGQGGEQFF

d_gene: -
v_gene: TRBV5-1
abundance: -
len: 15
j_gene: TRBJ1-1
CDR3nt: TGCGCCAGCAGCTTTTCTTCCGGGGCAAACACTGAAGCTTTCTTT
CDR3aa: CASSFSSGANTEAFF

d_gene: TRBD2
v_gene: TRBV10-3
abundance: -
len: 16
j_gene: TRBJ2-7
CDR3nt: TGTGCCATCAGTGGGTTAGCGGGAGCGATGGGCTACGAGCAGTACTTC
CDR3aa: CAISGLAGAMGYEQYF

d_gene: -
v_gene: TRBV6-6
abundance: -
len: 15
j_gene: TRBJ2-7
CDR3nt: TGTGCCAGCAGTTACTACAGGGGAGGTGGATACGAGCAGTACTTC
CDR3aa: CASSYYRGGGYEQYF

d_gene: -
v_gene: TRBV5-1
abundance: once
len: 14
j_gene: TRBJ2-7
CDR3nt: TGCGCCAGCAGCCTGAGTGGGCCCGGTTACGAGCAGTACTTC
CDR3aa: CASSLSGPGYEQYF

d_gene: TRBD1
v_gene: TRBV5-1
abundance: -
len: 14
j_gene: TRBJ1-1
CDR3nt: TGCGCCAGCCGCCAGGGACAGACGAACACTGAAGCTTTCTTT
CDR3aa: CASRQGQTNTEAFF

d_gene: TRBD2
v_gene: TRBV6-6
abundance: -
len: 14
j_gene: TRBJ2-7
CDR3nt: TGTGCCAGCAGGGGGACTAGCAGCTCCTACGAGCAGTACTTC
CDR3aa: CASRGTSSSYEQYF

d_gene: -
v_gene: TRBV5-4
abundance: -
len: 14
j_gene: TRBJ2-3
CDR3nt: TGTGCCTCCACCCTGGGACGTAGGACAGATACGCAGTATTTT
CDR3aa: CASTLGRRTDTQYF

d_gene: -
v_gene: TRBV25-1
abundance: -
len: 11
j_gene: TRBJ2-7
CDR3nt: TGTGCCAGCAGGGGGGGAGAGACGCAGTACTTC
CDR3aa: CASRGGETQYF

d_gene: -
v_gene: TRBV6-1
abundance: -
len: 14
j_gene: TRBJ2-6
CDR3nt: TGTGGTTCAGGCATTATCTCTGGGGCCAACGTCCTGACTTTC
CDR3aa: CGSGIISGANVLTF

d_gene: TRBD1
v_gene: TRBV2
abundance: once
len: 13
j_gene: TRBJ1-2
CDR3nt: TGTGCCAGCAGATCCTACAGGGGTGGCGGCTACACCTTC
CDR3aa: CASRSYRGGGYTF

d_gene: -
v_gene: TRBV15
abundance: few
len: 15
j_gene: TRBJ1-4
CDR3nt: TGTGCCACCAGCAGAGATGGGGGTCCGACTGAAAAACTGTTTTTT
CDR3aa: CATSRDGGPTEKLFF

d_gene: TRBD2
v_gene: TRBV6-4
abundance: -
len: 13
j_gene: TRBJ2-5
CDR3nt: TGTGCCAGCAGTGAGACCTTACTAGCGGAGCAGTACTTC
CDR3aa: CASSETLLAEQYF

d_gene: TRBD2
v_gene: TRBV9
abundance: -
len: 18
j_gene: TRBJ2-2
CDR3nt: TGTGCCAGCAGCGTCTCTCTAGCGGGAGCGTCGAACACCGGGGAGCTGTTTTTT
CDR3aa: CASSVSLAGASNTGELFF

d_gene: -
v_gene: TRBV5-6
abundance: -
len: 16
j_gene: TRBJ1-4
CDR3nt: TGTGCCAGCAGCTTGGTGGTCGGGAAAGGAAATGAAAAACTGTTTTTT
CDR3aa: CASSLVVGKGNEKLFF

d_gene: -
v_gene: TRBV5-1
abundance: -
len: 15
j_gene: TRBJ2-7
CDR3nt: TGCGCCAGCAGCCCCATAGGTCGGGAAAGCTACGAGCAGTACTTC
CDR3aa: CASSPIGRESYEQYF

d_gene: -
v_gene: TRBV4-1
abundance: -
len: 16
j_gene: TRBJ2-6
CDR3nt: TGCGCCAGCAGCCAACCGACAGGTGTCCCGGCCAACGTCCTGACTTTC
CDR3aa: CASSQPTGVPANVLTF

d_gene: -
v_gene: TRBV19
abundance: -
len: 14
j_gene: TRBJ2-7
CDR3nt: TGTGCCAGTAGTATAGGGACTGGCACCTACGAGCAGTACTTC
CDR3aa: CASSIGTGTYEQYF

d_gene: -
v_gene: TRBV10-2
abundance: -
len: 17
j_gene: TRBJ2-4
CDR3nt: TGCGCCAGCAGTGAGTCTTTTCCGGGAGAGGCCAAAAACATTCAGTACTTC
CDR3aa: CASSESFPGEAKNIQYF

d_gene: -
v_gene: TRBV5-4
abundance: -
len: 15
j_gene: TRBJ2-3
CDR3nt: TGTGCCAGCAGCCCCCGGGACGGACCAACAGATACGCAGTATTTT
CDR3aa: CASSPRDGPTDTQYF

d_gene: TRBD1
v_gene: TRBV28
abundance: -
len: 15
j_gene: TRBJ1-2
CDR3nt: TGTGCCAGCAGGAAACAGGGGGCGCAATTTGGTGGCTACACCTTC
CDR3aa: CASRKQGAQFGGYTF

d_gene: TRBD2
v_gene: TRBV10-3
abundance: -
len: 19
j_gene: TRBJ2-1
CDR3nt: TGTGCCATCAGTGATCAGACCGGGACTAGCGGGAGGCCTAGGGATGAGCAGTTCTTC
CDR3aa: CAISDQTGTSGRPRDEQFF